Listed below are T cell receptor beta chains from one sample, sequenced in a study of blood T cell repertoires in COVID-19. TCRdb's table, derived via immunoSEQ multiplex PCR, lists solely in-frame clones and lacks some. The sample lists tens of thousands of clones, 65% to 85% occurring once. The sequenced sample was peripheral blood. The receptors come from a man in his forties or fifties with acute or convalescent COVID-19. The CDR3 runs from the conserved cysteine through the conserved F or W. The D gene is left open where the match is weak. Expanded clones are given a class, and other clones once, few, many or no size at all.

D gene: -; J gene: TRBJ1-6; V gene: TRBV30; clone size: -; CDR3 DNA: TGTGCCTGGAGTGCCCTCGAGGCCGGCAATTCACCCCTCCACTTT; CDR3 protein: CAWSALEAGNSPLHF
D gene: TRBD2; J gene: TRBJ2-5; V gene: TRBV19; clone size: -; CDR3 DNA: TGTGCCAGTGCTAATTCCGGGACTAGCGGGGGGGCCTCGGGGACCCAGTACTTC; CDR3 protein: CASANSGTSGGASGTQYF
D gene: TRBD2; J gene: TRBJ2-7; V gene: TRBV7-2; clone size: once; CDR3 DNA: TGTGCCAGCAGCCGCCCTAGCGGCTACGAGCAGTACTTC; CDR3 protein: CASSRPSGYEQYF
D gene: -; J gene: TRBJ2-1; V gene: TRBV4-3; clone size: -; CDR3 DNA: TGCGCCAGCAGCCAAGAATCCGGTTACAATGAGCAGTTCTTC; CDR3 protein: CASSQESGYNEQFF
D gene: TRBD1; J gene: TRBJ1-4; V gene: TRBV18; clone size: -; CDR3 DNA: TGTGCCAGCTCACCACCGGGACAGGGTACAACTAATGAAAAACTGTTTTTT; CDR3 protein: CASSPPGQGTTNEKLFF
D gene: TRBD1; J gene: TRBJ1-5; V gene: TRBV27; clone size: -; CDR3 DNA: TGTGCCAGCAGTCCCACAGGGGGCGGGAAGCAGCCCCAGCATTTT; CDR3 protein: CASSPTGGGKQPQHF
D gene: -; J gene: TRBJ1-5; V gene: TRBV6-2/TRBV6-3; clone size: -; CDR3 DNA: TGTGCCAGCAGCCCCCTTACAGGTATGGAGAATAGCAATCAGCCCCAGCATTTT; CDR3 protein: CASSPLTGMENSNQPQHF
D gene: -; J gene: TRBJ1-2; V gene: TRBV19; clone size: -; CDR3 DNA: TGTGCCAGTAGTACGAACAGGGTCGCCTTGTATGGCTACACCTTC; CDR3 protein: CASSTNRVALYGYTF
D gene: -; J gene: TRBJ1-2; V gene: TRBV18; clone size: -; CDR3 DNA: TGTGCCAGCTCACCACCTGGCGGGGTAGTCTATGGCTACACCTTC; CDR3 protein: CASSPPGGVVYGYTF
D gene: TRBD1; J gene: TRBJ1-4; V gene: TRBV23-1; clone size: few; CDR3 DNA: TGCGCCAGCAGTCAACCCGACAGGGGAGATGAAAAACTGTTTTTT; CDR3 protein: CASSQPDRGDEKLFF
D gene: TRBD1; J gene: TRBJ1-5; V gene: TRBV27; clone size: -; CDR3 DNA: TGTGCCAGCAGTTTAAAGGTCCCAGGGGGTCAGCCCCAGCATTTT; CDR3 protein: CASSLKVPGGQPQHF
D gene: TRBD1; J gene: TRBJ2-2; V gene: TRBV14; clone size: -; CDR3 DNA: TGTGCCAGCAGCCAACCGGGACAGGGGGCGAGAACCGGGGAGCTGTTTTTT; CDR3 protein: CASSQPGQGARTGELFF
D gene: TRBD1; J gene: TRBJ1-6; V gene: TRBV9; clone size: -; CDR3 DNA: TGTGCCAGCAGCCTAGGAGGGGGCGGGTCACCCCTCCACTTT; CDR3 protein: CASSLGGGGSPLHF
D gene: TRBD2; J gene: TRBJ2-3; V gene: TRBV6-6; clone size: -; CDR3 DNA: TGTGCCAGCAGGGGCGGGGGGGCCACATCTCATACGCAGTATTTT; CDR3 protein: CASRGGGATSHTQYF
D gene: -; J gene: TRBJ1-3; V gene: TRBV19; clone size: -; CDR3 DNA: TGTGCCAGTAGCGGACATAACTCTGGAAACACCATATATTTT; CDR3 protein: CASSGHNSGNTIYF
D gene: -; J gene: TRBJ1-2; V gene: TRBV27; clone size: -; CDR3 DNA: TGTGCCAGCAGATACCCCGGGAGCTATGGCTACACCTTC; CDR3 protein: CASRYPGSYGYTF
D gene: -; J gene: TRBJ1-3; V gene: TRBV2; clone size: -; CDR3 DNA: TGTGCCAGCAGTGCCCGGACTACTGGAAACACCATATATTTT; CDR3 protein: CASSARTTGNTIYF
D gene: TRBD2; J gene: TRBJ2-3; V gene: TRBV5-1; clone size: -; CDR3 DNA: TGCGCCAGCAGCCAAGCGGGACTAGCGGGAGGAAAGGGTACGCAGTATTTT; CDR3 protein: CASSQAGLAGGKGTQYF
D gene: -; J gene: TRBJ1-2; V gene: TRBV4-1; clone size: -; CDR3 DNA: TGCGCCAGCAGCCAAGATCAGGGCAGGGGCTATGGCTACACCTTC; CDR3 protein: CASSQDQGRGYGYTF
D gene: -; J gene: TRBJ2-5; V gene: TRBV2; clone size: -; CDR3 DNA: TGTGCCAGCAGGGAGGGGGGGAGAGAGACCCAGTACTTC; CDR3 protein: CASREGGRETQYF
D gene: TRBD1; J gene: TRBJ1-4; V gene: TRBV29-1; clone size: -; CDR3 DNA: TGCAGCGCTCGAATATCAGGGGGCGCGGGTGAAAAACTGTTTTTT; CDR3 protein: CSARISGGAGEKLFF
D gene: TRBD1; J gene: TRBJ1-1; V gene: TRBV7-9; clone size: -; CDR3 DNA: TGTGCCAGCAGCAAGGGGACAGGGGAACACACTGAAGCTTTCTTT; CDR3 protein: CASSKGTGEHTEAFF
D gene: TRBD2; J gene: TRBJ2-1; V gene: TRBV27; clone size: -; CDR3 DNA: TGTGCCAGTCGCGGGAGGGCGAGCTACAATGAGCAGTTCTTC; CDR3 protein: CASRGRASYNEQFF
D gene: TRBD1; J gene: TRBJ1-5; V gene: TRBV28; clone size: -; CDR3 DNA: TGTGCCAGCAGTTTGGACAGGGGGCAGTTTAGCAATCAGCCCCAGCATTTT; CDR3 protein: CASSLDRGQFSNQPQHF
D gene: -; J gene: TRBJ1-2; V gene: TRBV30; clone size: -; CDR3 DNA: TGTGCCTGGAGTACCCGGAGAACTTCCTCCTACTATGGCTACACCTTC; CDR3 protein: CAWSTRRTSSYYGYTF
D gene: TRBD1; J gene: TRBJ1-5; V gene: TRBV28; clone size: -; CDR3 DNA: TGTGCCAGCAGCCTGACAGGGAGTTGGGGCAATCAGCCCCAGCATTTT; CDR3 protein: CASSLTGSWGNQPQHF
D gene: TRBD1; J gene: TRBJ2-4; V gene: TRBV6-1; clone size: -; CDR3 DNA: TGTGCCGGGACAGGGGATCTAGCCAAAAACATTCAGTACTTC; CDR3 protein: CAGTGDLAKNIQYF
D gene: -; J gene: TRBJ2-2; V gene: TRBV19; clone size: -; CDR3 DNA: TGTGCCAGTAGGGGACTTATGAACACCGGGGAGCTGTTTTTT; CDR3 protein: CASRGLMNTGELFF
D gene: -; J gene: TRBJ2-4; V gene: TRBV2; clone size: -; CDR3 DNA: TGTGCCAGCAGTGAAGTCAGGACAGTCAACATTCAGTACTTC; CDR3 protein: CASSEVRTVNIQYF
D gene: -; J gene: TRBJ2-2; V gene: TRBV6-5; clone size: -; CDR3 DNA: TGTGCGGTACGAGACAGATACACCGGGGAGCTGTTTTTT; CDR3 protein: CAVRDRYTGELFF
D gene: -; J gene: TRBJ2-4; V gene: TRBV21-1; clone size: -; CDR3 DNA: TGTGCCACCAGCGTTTCCGATCTCTCCTGGTGGCTGGCCAAAAACATTCAGTACTTC; CDR3 protein: CATSVSDLSWWLAKNIQYF
D gene: -; J gene: TRBJ1-2; V gene: TRBV18; clone size: -; CDR3 DNA: TGTGCCAGCTCACCAGGGGGACTCCATACCCTTAACTATGGCTACACCTTC; CDR3 protein: CASSPGGLHTLNYGYTF
D gene: TRBD1; J gene: TRBJ1-5; V gene: TRBV24-1; clone size: -; CDR3 DNA: TGTGCCACCGGGGGACAGATTCACAATCAGCCCCAGCATTTT; CDR3 protein: CATGGQIHNQPQHF
D gene: TRBD1; J gene: TRBJ2-2; V gene: TRBV10-2; clone size: -; CDR3 DNA: TGCGCCAGCAGTGACAGGGGGCGGTCCGGGGAGCTGTTTTTT; CDR3 protein: CASSDRGRSGELFF
D gene: -; J gene: TRBJ2-5; V gene: TRBV27; clone size: -; CDR3 DNA: TGTGCCAGCAGTTTCTTGTCGGTATCGGGTCGAGAGACCCAGTACTTC; CDR3 protein: CASSFLSVSGRETQYF
D gene: TRBD1; J gene: TRBJ1-4; V gene: TRBV7-2; clone size: once; CDR3 DNA: TGTGCCAGCAGCTCGCCGCCGGGACAGGGAGGGCGAAAACTGTTTTTT; CDR3 protein: CASSSPPGQGGRKLFF
D gene: TRBD2; J gene: TRBJ2-7; V gene: TRBV7-2; clone size: -; CDR3 DNA: TGTGCCAGCAGCTTAGAGGGGCTAGCGGGAGTAGGTTACTTC; CDR3 protein: CASSLEGLAGVGYF
D gene: TRBD1; J gene: TRBJ1-1; V gene: TRBV11-2; clone size: once; CDR3 DNA: TGTGCCAGCAGCTTAAATCCAGGGGGGCCCACTGAAGCTTTCTTT; CDR3 protein: CASSLNPGGPTEAFF
D gene: -; J gene: TRBJ1-4; V gene: TRBV5-1; clone size: -; CDR3 DNA: TGCGCCAGCAGCCCCCGTGACGGCGGGGAGGAAAAACTGTTTTTT; CDR3 protein: CASSPRDGGEEKLFF
D gene: TRBD1; J gene: TRBJ1-2; V gene: TRBV29-1; clone size: -; CDR3 DNA: TGCAGCGCCCGACTCAGACAGGGGGCGGGGGGCTACACCTTC; CDR3 protein: CSARLRQGAGGYTF
D gene: TRBD1; J gene: TRBJ1-2; V gene: TRBV28; clone size: -; CDR3 DNA: TGTGCCAGCAGTTCACCGTCAACCGGGACAGGGGCCAACTATGGCTACACCTTC; CDR3 protein: CASSSPSTGTGANYGYTF
D gene: TRBD2; J gene: TRBJ2-2; V gene: TRBV10-2; clone size: few; CDR3 DNA: TGCGCCAGCAGTGAGTCGGGAGGGCTAGCGGGTCCCGGGGAGCTGTTTTTT; CDR3 protein: CASSESGGLAGPGELFF
D gene: TRBD1; J gene: TRBJ1-1; V gene: TRBV14; clone size: -; CDR3 DNA: TGTGCCAGCAGCAACAGGGGTACTTGGGCTGAAGCTTTCTTT; CDR3 protein: CASSNRGTWAEAFF
D gene: TRBD1; J gene: TRBJ1-2; V gene: TRBV20-1; clone size: -; CDR3 DNA: TGCAGTGCTACTGACAGGGTTTTAAATGGCTACACCTTC; CDR3 protein: CSATDRVLNGYTF
D gene: TRBD1; J gene: TRBJ1-5; V gene: TRBV7-2; clone size: -; CDR3 DNA: TGTGCCAGCAGCCCACGAACAGGGGGCTTTCAGCCCCAGCATTTT; CDR3 protein: CASSPRTGGFQPQHF
D gene: -; J gene: TRBJ2-5; V gene: TRBV5-8; clone size: -; CDR3 DNA: TGTGCCAGCAGCTTGGGGCGACAGCAAGAGACCCAGTACTTC; CDR3 protein: CASSLGRQQETQYF
D gene: -; J gene: TRBJ1-5; V gene: TRBV7-2; clone size: -; CDR3 DNA: TGTGCCAGCAGCCCCCAGACTCAGGGGTCGGGTCAGCCCCAGCATTTT; CDR3 protein: CASSPQTQGSGQPQHF
D gene: -; J gene: TRBJ1-1; V gene: TRBV10-1; clone size: -; CDR3 DNA: TGCGCCAGCAGTGAGGGAGGGGTCGCGGACACTGAAGCTTTCTTT; CDR3 protein: CASSEGGVADTEAFF
D gene: -; J gene: TRBJ1-2; V gene: TRBV7-9; clone size: -; CDR3 DNA: TGTGCCAGCAGCGCTGGACAACCTAACTATGGCTACACCTTC; CDR3 protein: CASSAGQPNYGYTF
D gene: -; J gene: TRBJ1-3; V gene: TRBV9; clone size: few; CDR3 DNA: TGTGCCAGCAGCGTAGGGTATGACAGACCTGGAAACACCATATATTTT; CDR3 protein: CASSVGYDRPGNTIYF
D gene: TRBD1; J gene: TRBJ1-1; V gene: TRBV7-9; clone size: -; CDR3 DNA: TGTGCCAGCAGCTCAATCGGACAGGGGAACACTGAAGCTTTCTTT; CDR3 protein: CASSSIGQGNTEAFF
D gene: -; J gene: TRBJ2-4; V gene: TRBV6-2/TRBV6-3; clone size: -; CDR3 DNA: TGTGCCAGCAATTACCTAATGGACAGAAACATTCAGTACTTC; CDR3 protein: CASNYLMDRNIQYF